Given below is one T cell receptor beta chain in context. Its antigen remains unknown. Germline-derived CDR1 and CDR2 are MNHEY and SMNVEV (reference sequence). The CDR3 consists of 17 residues. V was pared by 3 bases and J by 3 bases, with 11 bases of the junction left unmatched. The data are from a study of PD-1 blockade in classical Hodgkin lymphoma. All patients relapsed after autologous stem cell transplantation, and brentuximab vedotin exposure varied. Patients had relapsed/refractory classical Hodgkin lymphoma with complete response, partial response or progressive disease as best response. Study-level results: Unlike CD8+ TCR diversity, which did not rise significantly by C4D1, CD4+ TCR diversity did.

Generated by immunoSEQ multiplex PCR, the TCRdb table keeps only in-frame clones and is missing some. The data contain 80,000 to 100,000 clones, roughly four fifths of them singletons. Sequencing was performed on peripheral blood mononuclear cells (PBMCs), taken before the second cycle of nivolumab. The chain has TRBV27 and TRBJ2-7; TRBD2 aligns across 10 bases. This receptor was taken from a human donor with classical Hodgkin lymphoma. This CDR3 is CASSFRTTGLANYEQYF. The CDR3 DNA reads TGTGCCAGCAGTTTTAGGACAACGGGACTAGCGAACTACGAGCAGTACTTC.